This is a list of T cell receptor beta chains from one sample in a study of shared clonotypes between healthy human individuals. Using immunoSEQ multiplex PCR, the repertoire was profiled, and TCRdb retains in-frame clones only, with some absent. The sample yields a few million clones, about 92% seen once. What was sequenced was naive CD4+ T cells from PBMCs. These receptors all come from a man between 18 and 35 years old in good health. Some clones in this sample may be carry-over from other donors' samples. The CDR3 runs from the conserved cysteine through the conserved F or W.

length	V	J	CDR3
15	TRBV6-5	TRBJ2-7	CASSYSGRGGYEQYF
15	TRBV15	TRBJ1-5	CATSSPLGRPQPQHF
13	TRBV19	TRBJ2-5	CASSIGRQETQYF
13	TRBV28	TRBJ2-7	CASSLSVRYEQYF
15	TRBV9	TRBJ1-3	CASSVAPGAGNTIYF
15	TRBV7-6	TRBJ1-1	CASSLRGGGDTEAFF
13	TRBV7-2	TRBJ2-1	CASSLFPRNEQFF
16	TRBV5-1	TRBJ2-1	CASSFSGDLAYNEQFF
14	TRBV9	TRBJ2-7	CASSHTSGNDEQYF
15	TRBV5-5	TRBJ2-7	CASSLEGGRTYEQYF
14	TRBV29-1	TRBJ2-7	CSVILAGSSYEQYF
15	TRBV19	TRBJ1-1	CASSTDRGIFTEAFF
15	TRBV11-2	TRBJ1-3	CASSGRQHSGNTIYF
16	TRBV4-1	TRBJ2-7	CASSQPTSGYSYEQYF
16	TRBV5-1	TRBJ2-5	CASSSSWSDRISTQYF
13	TRBV27	TRBJ1-4	CASSRQGIEKLFF
15	TRBV29-1	TRBJ2-2	CSVGVGLAGTGELFF
14	TRBV11-2	TRBJ1-3	CASSPPYSGNTIYF
16	TRBV5-1	TRBJ1-2	CASSLYRGGANYGYTF
14	TRBV7-9	TRBJ2-7	CASSFREGLYEQYF
17	TRBV11-2	TRBJ2-1	CASSQVWAGGPYNEQFF
14	TRBV5-1	TRBJ2-3	CASSAGGRGDTQYF
13	TRBV10-2	TRBJ1-1	CASSESGEREAFF
17	TRBV19	TRBJ1-4	CASSRRGGIATNEKLFF
19	TRBV4-3	TRBJ2-1	CASSQNWSSWPFGTDEQFF
16	TRBV5-6	TRBJ2-7	CASSSRFRDRAYEQYF
11	TRBV20-1	TRBJ2-1	CSAWDYNEQFF
19	TRBV28	TRBJ2-1	CASSYTPGQPESSYNEQFF
14	TRBV9	TRBJ2-3	CASSPRLVTDTQYF
15	TRBV5-1	TRBJ1-1	CASSLILKGNTEAFF
12	TRBV6-6	TRBJ2-1	CASSYPYNEQFF
17	TRBV5-8	TRBJ2-1	CASSPHLVAGGTGEQFF
18	TRBV11-3	TRBJ2-6	CASSSGQSTRSGANVLTF
16	TRBV7-9	TRBJ2-4	CASSLTFQAAKNIQYF